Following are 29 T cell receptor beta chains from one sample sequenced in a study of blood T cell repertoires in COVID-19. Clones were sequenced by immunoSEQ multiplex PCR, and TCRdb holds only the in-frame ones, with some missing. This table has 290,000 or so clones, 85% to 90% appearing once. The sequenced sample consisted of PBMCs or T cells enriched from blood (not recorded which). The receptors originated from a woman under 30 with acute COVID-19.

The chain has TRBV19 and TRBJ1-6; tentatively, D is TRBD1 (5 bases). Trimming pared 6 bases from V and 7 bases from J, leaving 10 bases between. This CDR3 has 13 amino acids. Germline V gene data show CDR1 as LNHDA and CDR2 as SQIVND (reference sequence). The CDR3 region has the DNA TGTGCCAGTAGGACAGAAAAGAATTCACCCCTCCACTTT. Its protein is CASRTEKNSPLHF.

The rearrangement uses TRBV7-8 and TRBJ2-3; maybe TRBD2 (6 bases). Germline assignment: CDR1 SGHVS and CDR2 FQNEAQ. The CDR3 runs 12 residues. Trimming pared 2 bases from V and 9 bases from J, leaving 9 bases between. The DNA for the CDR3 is TGTGCCAGCAGCTTATCCAGCGGGACGCAGTATTTT. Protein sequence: CASSLSSGTQYF.

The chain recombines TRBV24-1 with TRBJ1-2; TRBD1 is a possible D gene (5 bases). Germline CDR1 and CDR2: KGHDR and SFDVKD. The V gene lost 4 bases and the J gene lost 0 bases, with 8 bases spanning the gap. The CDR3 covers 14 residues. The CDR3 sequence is CATSDSRANYGYTF. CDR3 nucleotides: TGTGCCACCAGTGACTCCAGGGCTAACTATGGCTACACCTTC.

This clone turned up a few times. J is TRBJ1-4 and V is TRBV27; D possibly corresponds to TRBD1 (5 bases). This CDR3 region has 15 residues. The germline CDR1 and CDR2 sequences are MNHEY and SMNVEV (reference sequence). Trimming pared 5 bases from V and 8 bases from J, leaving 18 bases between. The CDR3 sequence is CASSTGGRHGEKLFF. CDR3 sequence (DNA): TGTGCCAGCAGTACGGGGGGGAGGCATGGAGAAAAACTGTTTTTT.

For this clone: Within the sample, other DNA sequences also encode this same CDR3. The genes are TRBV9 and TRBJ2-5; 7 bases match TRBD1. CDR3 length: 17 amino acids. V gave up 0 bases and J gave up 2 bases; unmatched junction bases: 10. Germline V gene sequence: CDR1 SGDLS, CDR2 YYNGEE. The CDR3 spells CASSVGLAGGGQETQYF. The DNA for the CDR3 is TGTGCCAGCAGCGTAGGGCTGGCAGGGGGTGGTCAAGAGACCCAGTACTTC. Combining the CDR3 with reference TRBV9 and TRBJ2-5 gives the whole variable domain DSGVTQTPKHLITATGQRVTLRCSPRSGDLSVYWYQQSLDQGLQFLIQYYNGEERAKGNILERFSAQQFPDLHSELNLSSLELGDSALYFCASSVGLAGGGQETQYFGPGTRLLVL.

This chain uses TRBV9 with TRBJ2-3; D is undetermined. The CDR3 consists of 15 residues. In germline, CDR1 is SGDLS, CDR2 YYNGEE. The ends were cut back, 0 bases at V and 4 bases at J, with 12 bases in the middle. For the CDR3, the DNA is TGTGCCAGCAGCGTAGGGCAGGCCCCCCCAGATACGCAGTATTTT. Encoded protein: CASSVGQAPPDTQYF. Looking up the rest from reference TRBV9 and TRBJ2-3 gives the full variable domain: DSGVTQTPKHLITATGQRVTLRCSPRSGDLSVYWYQQSLDQGLQFLIQYYNGEERAKGNILERFSAQQFPDLHSELNLSSLELGDSALYFCASSVGQAPPDTQYFGPGTRLTVL.

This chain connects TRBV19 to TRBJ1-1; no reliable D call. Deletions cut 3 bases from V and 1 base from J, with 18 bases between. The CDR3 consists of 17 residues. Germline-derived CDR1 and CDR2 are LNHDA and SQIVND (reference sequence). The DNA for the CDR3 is TGTGCCAGTAGTATTACGCGGCTCGGTAGAGGGAACACTGAAGCTTTCTTT. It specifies CASSITRLGRGNTEAFF. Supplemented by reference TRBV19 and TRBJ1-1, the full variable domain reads DGGITQSPKYLFRKEGQNVTLSCEQNLNHDAMYWYRQDPGQGLRLIYYSQIVNDFQKGDIAEGYSVSREKKESFPLTVTSAQKNPTAFYLCASSITRLGRGNTEAFFGQGTRLTVV.

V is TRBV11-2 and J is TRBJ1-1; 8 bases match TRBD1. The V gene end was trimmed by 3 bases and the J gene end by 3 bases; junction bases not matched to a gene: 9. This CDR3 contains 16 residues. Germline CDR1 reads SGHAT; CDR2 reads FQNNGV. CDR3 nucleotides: TGTGCCAGCAGCTTTGGACAGGGATGGGGATACACTGAAGCTTTCTTT. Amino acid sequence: CASSFGQGWGYTEAFF.

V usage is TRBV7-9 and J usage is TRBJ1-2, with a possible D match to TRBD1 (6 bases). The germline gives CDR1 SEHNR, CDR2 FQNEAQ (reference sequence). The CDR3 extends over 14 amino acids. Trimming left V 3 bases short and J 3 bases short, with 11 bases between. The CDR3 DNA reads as TGTGCCAGCAGCTTGCAGGGGATGGACTATGGCTACACCTTC. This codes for CASSLQGMDYGYTF. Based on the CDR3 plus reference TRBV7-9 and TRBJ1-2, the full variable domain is DTGVSQNPRHKITKRGQNVTFRCDPISEHNRLYWYRQTLGQGPEFLTYFQNEAQLEKSRLLSDRFSAERPKGSFSTLEIQRTEQGDSAMYLCASSLQGMDYGYTFGSGTRLTVV.

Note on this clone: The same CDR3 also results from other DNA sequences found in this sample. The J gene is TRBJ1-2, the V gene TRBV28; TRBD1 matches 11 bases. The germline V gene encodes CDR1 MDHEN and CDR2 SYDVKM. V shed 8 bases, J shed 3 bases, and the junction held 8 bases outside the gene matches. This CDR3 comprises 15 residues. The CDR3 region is CASSSPGQGDYGYTF. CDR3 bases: TGTGCCAGCTCATCTCCGGGACAGGGGGACTATGGCTACACCTTC.

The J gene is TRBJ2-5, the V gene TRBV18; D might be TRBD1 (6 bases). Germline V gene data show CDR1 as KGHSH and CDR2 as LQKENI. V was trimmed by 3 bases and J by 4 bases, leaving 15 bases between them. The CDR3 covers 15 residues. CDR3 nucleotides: TGTGCCAGCTCACCTCGACAGGCAACCAGAGAGACCCAGTACTTC. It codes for CASSPRQATRETQYF. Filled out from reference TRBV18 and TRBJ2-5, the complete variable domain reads NAGVMQNPRHLVRRRGQEARLRCSPMKGHSHVYWYRQLPEEGLKFMVYLQKENIIDESGMPKERFSAEFPKEGPSILRIQQVVRGDSAAYFCASSPRQATRETQYFGPGTRLLVL.

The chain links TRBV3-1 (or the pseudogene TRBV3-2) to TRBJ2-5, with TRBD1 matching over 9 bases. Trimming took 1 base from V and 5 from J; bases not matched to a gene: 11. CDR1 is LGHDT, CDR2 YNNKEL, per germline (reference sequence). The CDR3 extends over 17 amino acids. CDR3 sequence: CASSQGHGTGSMETQYF. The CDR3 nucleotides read TGTGCCAGCAGCCAAGGCCATGGGACAGGGAGTATGGAGACCCAGTACTTC.

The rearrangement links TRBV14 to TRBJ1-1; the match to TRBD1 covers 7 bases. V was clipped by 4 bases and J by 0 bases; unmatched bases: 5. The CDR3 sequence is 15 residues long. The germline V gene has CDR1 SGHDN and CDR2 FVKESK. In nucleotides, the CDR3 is TGTGCCAGCAGCCGACAGGGTTTGCTGAACACTGAAGCTTTCTTT. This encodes CASSRQGLLNTEAFF.

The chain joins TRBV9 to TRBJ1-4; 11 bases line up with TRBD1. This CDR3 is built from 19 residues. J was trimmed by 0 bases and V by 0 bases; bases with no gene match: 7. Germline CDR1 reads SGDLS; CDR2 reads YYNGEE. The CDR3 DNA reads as TGTGCCAGCAGCGTAGGGACAGGGGGCTTCGGGGCAACTAATGAAAAACTGTTTTTT. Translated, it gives CASSVGTGGFGATNEKLFF.

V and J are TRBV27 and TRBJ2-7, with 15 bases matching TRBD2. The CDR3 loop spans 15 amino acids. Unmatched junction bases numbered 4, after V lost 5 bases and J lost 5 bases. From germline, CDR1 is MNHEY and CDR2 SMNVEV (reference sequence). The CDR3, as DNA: TGTGCCAGCAGTATGGGACTAGCGGGAGGACACGAGCAGTACTTC. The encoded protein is CASSMGLAGGHEQYF.

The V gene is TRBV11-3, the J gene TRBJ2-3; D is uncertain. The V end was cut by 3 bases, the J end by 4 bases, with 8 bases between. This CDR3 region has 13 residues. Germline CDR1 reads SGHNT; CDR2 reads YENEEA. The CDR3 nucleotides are TGTGCCAGCAGCTTCACCGGGTCAGATACGCAGTATTTT. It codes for CASSFTGSDTQYF.

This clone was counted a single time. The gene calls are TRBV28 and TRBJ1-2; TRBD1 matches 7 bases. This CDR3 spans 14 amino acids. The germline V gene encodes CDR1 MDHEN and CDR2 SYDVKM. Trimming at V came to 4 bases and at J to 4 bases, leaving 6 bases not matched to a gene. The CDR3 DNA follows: TGTGCCAGCAGTTCTCGGACAGGTGTCTATGGCTACACCTTC. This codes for CASSSRTGVYGYTF.

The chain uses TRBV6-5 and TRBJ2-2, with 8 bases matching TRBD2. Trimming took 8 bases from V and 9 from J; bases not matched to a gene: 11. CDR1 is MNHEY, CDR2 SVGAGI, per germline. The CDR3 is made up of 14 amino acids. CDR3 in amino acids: CASRRGGASWELFF. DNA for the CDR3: TGTGCCAGCCGTCGGGGGGGGGCCTCCTGGGAGCTGTTTTTT.

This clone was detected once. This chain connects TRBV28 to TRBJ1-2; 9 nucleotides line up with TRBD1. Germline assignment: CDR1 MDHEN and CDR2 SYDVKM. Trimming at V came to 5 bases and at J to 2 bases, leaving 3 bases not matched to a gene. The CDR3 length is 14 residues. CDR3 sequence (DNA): TGTGCCAGCAGTGACGGACAGGGGAACTATGGCTACACCTTC. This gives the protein CASSDGQGNYGYTF.

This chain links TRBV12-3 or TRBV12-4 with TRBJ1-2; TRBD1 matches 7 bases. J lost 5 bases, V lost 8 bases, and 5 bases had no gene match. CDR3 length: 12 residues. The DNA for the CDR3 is TGTGCCAGCTTGACAGGGAGGTATGGCTACACCTTC. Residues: CASLTGRYGYTF.

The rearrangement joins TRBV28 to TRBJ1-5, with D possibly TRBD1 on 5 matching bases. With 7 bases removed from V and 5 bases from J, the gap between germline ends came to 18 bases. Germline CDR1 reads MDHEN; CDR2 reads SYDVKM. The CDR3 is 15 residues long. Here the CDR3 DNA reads TGTGCCAGCACCCTGGGGGGAGTGTTTCATCAGCCCCAGCATTTT. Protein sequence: CASTLGGVFHQPQHF. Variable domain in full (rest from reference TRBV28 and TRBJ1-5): DVKVTQSSRYLVKRTGEKVFLECVQDMDHENMFWYRQDPGLGLRLIYFSYDVKMKEKGDIPEGYSVSREKKERFSLILESASTNQTSMYLCASTLGGVFHQPQHFGDGTRLSIL.

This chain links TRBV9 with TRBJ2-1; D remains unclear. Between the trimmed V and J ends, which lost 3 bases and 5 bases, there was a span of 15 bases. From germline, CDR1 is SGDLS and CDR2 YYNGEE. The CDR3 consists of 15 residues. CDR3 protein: CASSERDTLHNEQFF. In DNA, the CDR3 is TGTGCCAGCAGCGAAAGAGACACCCTCCACAATGAGCAGTTCTTC.

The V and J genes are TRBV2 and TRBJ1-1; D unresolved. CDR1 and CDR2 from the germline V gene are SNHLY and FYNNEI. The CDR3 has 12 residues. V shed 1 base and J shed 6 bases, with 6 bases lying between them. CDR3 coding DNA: TGTGCCAGCAGTGAAGGCAGCGCTGAAGCTTTCTTT. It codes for CASSEGSAEAFF. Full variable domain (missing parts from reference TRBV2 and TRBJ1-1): EPEVTQTPSHQVTQMGQEVILRCVPISNHLYFYWYRQILGQKVEFLVSFYNNEISEKSEIFDDQFSVERPDGSNFTLKIRSTKLEDSAMYFCASSEGSAEAFFGQGTRLTVV.

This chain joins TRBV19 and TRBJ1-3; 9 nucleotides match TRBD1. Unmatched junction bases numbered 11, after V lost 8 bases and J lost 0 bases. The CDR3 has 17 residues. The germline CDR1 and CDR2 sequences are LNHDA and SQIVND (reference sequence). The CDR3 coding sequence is TGTGCCAGTCATGGAGGGGGGACAGGGATCTCTGGAAACACCATATATTTT. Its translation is CASHGGGTGISGNTIYF.

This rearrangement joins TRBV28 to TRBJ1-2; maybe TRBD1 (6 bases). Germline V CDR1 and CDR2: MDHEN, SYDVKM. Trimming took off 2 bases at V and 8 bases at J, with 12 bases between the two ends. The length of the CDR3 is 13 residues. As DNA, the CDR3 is TGTGCCAGCAGTTTAAGCAGCACAGGGGGCTACACCTTC. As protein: CASSLSSTGGYTF.

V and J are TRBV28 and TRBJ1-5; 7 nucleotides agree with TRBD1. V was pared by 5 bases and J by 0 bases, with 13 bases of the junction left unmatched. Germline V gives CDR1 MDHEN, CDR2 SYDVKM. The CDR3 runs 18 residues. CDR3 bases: TGTGCCAGCAGTGGGACCGGGACAGCCATTTATAGCAATCAGCCCCAGCATTTT. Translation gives CASSGTGTAIYSNQPQHF.

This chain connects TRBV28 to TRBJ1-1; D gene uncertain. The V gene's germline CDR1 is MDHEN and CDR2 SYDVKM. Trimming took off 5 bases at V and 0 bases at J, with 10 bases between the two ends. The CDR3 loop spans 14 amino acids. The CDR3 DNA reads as TGTGCCAGCAGTGCAACCCAGGTGAACACTGAAGCTTTCTTT. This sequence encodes CASSATQVNTEAFF.

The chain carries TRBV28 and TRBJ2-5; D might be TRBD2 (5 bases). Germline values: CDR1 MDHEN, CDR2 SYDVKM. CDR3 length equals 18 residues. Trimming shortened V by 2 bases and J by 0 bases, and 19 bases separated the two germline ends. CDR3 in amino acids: CASSLALGLTLYQETQYF. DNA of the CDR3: TGTGCCAGCAGTTTAGCACTAGGCTTGACTTTGTACCAAGAGACCCAGTACTTC.

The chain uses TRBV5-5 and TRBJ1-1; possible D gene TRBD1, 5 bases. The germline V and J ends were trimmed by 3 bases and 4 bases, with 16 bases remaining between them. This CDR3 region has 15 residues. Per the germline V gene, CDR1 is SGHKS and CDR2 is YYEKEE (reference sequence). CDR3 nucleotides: TGTGCCAGCAGCTGGTGGGGCAGCTCCTCCACTGAAGCTTTCTTT. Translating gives CASSWWGSSSTEAFF.